Each of the 5 T cell receptor beta chains below was sequenced from the same sample in a study of blood T cell repertoires in COVID-19. Here immunoSEQ multiplex PCR was the method, and the copy in TCRdb shows in-frame clones only, minus some. Of some 490,000 clones listed, roughly nine tenths are singletons. The specimen was PBMCs or T cells enriched from blood (not recorded which). All receptors derive from a woman aged 55-75 years who had recovered from COVID-19.

The J gene is TRBJ2-7, the V gene TRBV5-1, with 8 bases lining up with TRBD1. The CDR3 totals 14 residues. Trimming cost V 3 bases and J 0 bases; bases outside gene matches: 2. The germline CDR1 and CDR2 sequences are SGHRS and YFSETQ. The DNA of the CDR3 is TGCGCCAGCAGCTGGACAGGGAGCTCCTACGAGCAGTACTTC. Translated: CASSWTGSSYEQYF.

V is TRBV3-1 (or the pseudogene TRBV3-2) and J is TRBJ2-4, with D possibly matching TRBD2 (6 bases). This CDR3 has 16 amino acids. CDR1 and CDR2 (germline): LGHDT, YNNKEL (reference sequence). The V end was cut by 10 bases, the J end by 0 bases, with 19 bases between. As DNA, the CDR3 is TGTGCCAAACCCTGCTCGGGACTTCTAGCCAAAAACATTCAGTACTTC. This codes for CAKPCSGLLAKNIQYF.

The gene calls are TRBV30 and TRBJ2-1, with TRBD1 identical over 8 bases. Trimming removed 4 bases from V and 7 bases from J; junction bases left unmatched: 9. Germline CDR1 is GTSNPN and CDR2 is SVGIG (reference sequence). The CDR3 contains 14 residues. CDR3 DNA: TGTGCCTGGAATCGGCAGGGGGCACGGAATGAGCAGTTCTTC. This gives the protein CAWNRQGARNEQFF.

The J gene is TRBJ1-1, the V gene TRBV6-5; tentatively, D is TRBD1 (5 bases). Germline values: CDR1 MNHEY, CDR2 SVGAGI. The CDR3 is made up of 13 amino acids. Trimming removed 10 bases from V and 5 bases from J, with 17 bases in between. The CDR3 DNA is TGTGCCACCCTGACAGCAAGTAGGACTGAAGCTTTCTTT. The encoded protein is CATLTASRTEAFF.

J is TRBJ2-2 and V is TRBV6-5; D is possibly TRBD1 (6 bases). Germline V gives CDR1 MNHEY, CDR2 SVGAGI. The CDR3 covers 15 residues. The V end was cut by 4 bases, the J end by 1 base, with 10 bases between. CDR3 sequence reads: CASSSGAQNTGELFF. CDR3 nucleotide sequence: TGTGCCAGCAGTTCAGGGGCGCAGAACACCGGGGAGCTGTTTTTT.